The clone carrying this T cell receptor beta chain was observed a handful of times. These data originate in a study of cytomegalovirus exposure and HLA in healthy donors. Use of 60 Vbeta and 13 Jbeta primers characterized the PCR. Only in-frame clones appear in the TCRdb table, and some are missing; sequencing was by immunoSEQ multiplex PCR. The sample shows 150,000 to 200,000 clones, roughly two thirds of them seen only once. The TCR was taken from a woman aged 18-29 years in good health and CMV-seropositive. Input material: PBMCs.

The CDR3 loop reads CASRAGGGGYTF. As DNA, the CDR3 is TGTGCCAGCAGGGCAGGGGGCGGTGGCTACACCTTC. The genes are TRBV2 and TRBJ1-2; 8 bases fit TRBD1. The germline CDR1 and CDR2 sequences are SNHLY and FYNNEI. With 6 bases clipped from V and 7 bases from J, the junction kept 4 bases outside the gene matches. There are 12 residues in the CDR3.